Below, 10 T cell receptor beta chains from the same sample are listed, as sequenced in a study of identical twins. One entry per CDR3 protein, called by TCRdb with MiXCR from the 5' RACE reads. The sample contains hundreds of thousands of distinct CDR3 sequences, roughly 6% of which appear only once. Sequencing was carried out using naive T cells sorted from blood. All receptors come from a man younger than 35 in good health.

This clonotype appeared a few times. CDR3 sequence reads: CSVDRTGTDYEQYF. The CDR3 DNA is TGCAGCGTAGACCGGACAGGGACGGACTACGAGCAGTACTTC. This rearrangement joins TRBV29-1 to TRBJ2-7; TRBD1 agrees at 8 bases. The CDR3 length is 14 residues. CDR1 and CDR2 from the germline V gene are SQVTM and ANQGSEA. V lost 6 bases to trimming and J lost 3 bases; unmatched junction nucleotides: 10.

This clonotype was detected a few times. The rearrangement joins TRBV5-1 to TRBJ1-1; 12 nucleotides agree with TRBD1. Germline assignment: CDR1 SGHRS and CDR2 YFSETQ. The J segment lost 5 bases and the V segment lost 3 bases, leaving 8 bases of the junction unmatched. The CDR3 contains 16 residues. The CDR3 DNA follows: TGCGCCAGCAGCTCCCGGGACAGGGGGCGAGGAACTGAAGCTTTCTTT. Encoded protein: CASSSRDRGRGTEAFF.

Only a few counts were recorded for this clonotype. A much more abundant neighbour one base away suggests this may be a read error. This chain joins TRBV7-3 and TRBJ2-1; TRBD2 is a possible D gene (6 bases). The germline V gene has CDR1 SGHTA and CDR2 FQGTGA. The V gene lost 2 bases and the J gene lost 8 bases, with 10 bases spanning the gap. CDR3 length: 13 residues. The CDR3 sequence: CASSLGLTYEQFF. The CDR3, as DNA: TGTGCCAGCAGCTTAGGACTAACGTATGAGCAGTTCTTC.

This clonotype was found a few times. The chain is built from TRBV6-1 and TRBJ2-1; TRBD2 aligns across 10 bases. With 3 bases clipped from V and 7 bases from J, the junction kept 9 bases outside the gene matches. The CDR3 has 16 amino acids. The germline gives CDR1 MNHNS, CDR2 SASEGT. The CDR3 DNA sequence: TGTGCCAGCAGTGAGGGGGCCGGGACTAGCGAGAATGAGCAGTTCTTC. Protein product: CASSEGAGTSENEQFF.

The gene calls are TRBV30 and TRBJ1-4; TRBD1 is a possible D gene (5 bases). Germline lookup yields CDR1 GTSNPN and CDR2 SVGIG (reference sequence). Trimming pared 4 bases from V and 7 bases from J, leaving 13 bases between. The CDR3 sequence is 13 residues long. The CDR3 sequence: CAWTSGFGEKLFF. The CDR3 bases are TGTGCCTGGACCTCAGGGTTCGGTGAAAAACTGTTTTTT.

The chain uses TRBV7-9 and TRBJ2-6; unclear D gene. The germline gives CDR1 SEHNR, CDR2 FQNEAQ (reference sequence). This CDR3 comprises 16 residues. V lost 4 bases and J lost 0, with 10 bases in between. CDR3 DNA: TGTGCCAGCAGCTCCGTCCTCGGCTCTGGGGCCAACGTCCTGACTTTC. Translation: CASSSVLGSGANVLTF. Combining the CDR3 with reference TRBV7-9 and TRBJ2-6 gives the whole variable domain DTGVSQNPRHKITKRGQNVTFRCDPISEHNRLYWYRQTLGQGPEFLTYFQNEAQLEKSRLLSDRFSAERPKGSFSTLEIQRTEQGDSAMYLCASSSVLGSGANVLTFGAGSRLTVL.

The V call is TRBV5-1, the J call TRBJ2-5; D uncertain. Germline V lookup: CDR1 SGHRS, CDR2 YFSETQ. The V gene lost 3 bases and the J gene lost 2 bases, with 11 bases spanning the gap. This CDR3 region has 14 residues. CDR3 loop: CASSSEGRQETQYF. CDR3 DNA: TGCGCCAGCAGCTCCGAAGGTCGACAAGAGACCCAGTACTTC.

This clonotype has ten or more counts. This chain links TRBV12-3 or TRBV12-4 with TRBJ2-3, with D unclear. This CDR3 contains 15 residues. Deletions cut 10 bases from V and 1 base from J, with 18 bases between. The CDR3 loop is CATTPPTSGTDTQYF. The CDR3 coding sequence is TGTGCCACCACGCCCCCAACCTCGGGCACAGATACGCAGTATTTT.

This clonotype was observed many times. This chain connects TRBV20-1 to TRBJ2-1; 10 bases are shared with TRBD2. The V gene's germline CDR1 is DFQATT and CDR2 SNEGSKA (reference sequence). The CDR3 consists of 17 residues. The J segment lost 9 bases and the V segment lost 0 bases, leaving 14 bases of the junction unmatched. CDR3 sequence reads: CSARDLTSLAGAFEQFF. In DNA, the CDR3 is TGCAGTGCTAGAGATTTGACAAGCCTAGCGGGAGCGTTTGAGCAGTTCTTC.

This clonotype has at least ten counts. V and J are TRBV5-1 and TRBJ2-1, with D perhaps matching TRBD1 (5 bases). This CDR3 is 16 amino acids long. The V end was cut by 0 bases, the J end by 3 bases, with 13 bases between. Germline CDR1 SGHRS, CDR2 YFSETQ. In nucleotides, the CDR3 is TGCGCCAGCAGCTTGGTGGCAGGGAAAGTCTACAATGAGCAGTTCTTC. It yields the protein CASSLVAGKVYNEQFF.